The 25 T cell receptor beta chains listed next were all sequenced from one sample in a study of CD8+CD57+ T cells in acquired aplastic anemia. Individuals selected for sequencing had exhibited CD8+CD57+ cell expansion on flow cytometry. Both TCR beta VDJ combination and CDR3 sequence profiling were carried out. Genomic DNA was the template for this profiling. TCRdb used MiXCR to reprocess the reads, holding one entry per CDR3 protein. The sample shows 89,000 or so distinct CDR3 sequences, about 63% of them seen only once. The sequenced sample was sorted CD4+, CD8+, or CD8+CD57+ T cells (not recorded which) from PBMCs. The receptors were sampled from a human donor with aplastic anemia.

The DNA of the CDR3 is TGTGCCAGCAGCCCGGGACCAGAGCAGTTCTTC. As protein: CASSPGPEQFF. The V and J genes are TRBV7-2 and TRBJ2-1; D assignment may be TRBD1 or TRBD2 (5 bases each). Germline lookup yields CDR1 SGHTA and CDR2 FQGNSA. The CDR3 extends over 11 amino acids. V was pared by 5 bases and J by 10 bases, with 9 bases between. Filled out from reference TRBV7-2 and TRBJ2-1, the complete variable domain reads GAGVSQSPSNKVTEKGKDVELRCDPISGHTALYWYRQSLGQGLEFLIYFQGNSAPDKSGLPSDRFSAERTGGSVSTLTIQRTQQEDSAVYLCASSPGPEQFFGPGTRLTVL.

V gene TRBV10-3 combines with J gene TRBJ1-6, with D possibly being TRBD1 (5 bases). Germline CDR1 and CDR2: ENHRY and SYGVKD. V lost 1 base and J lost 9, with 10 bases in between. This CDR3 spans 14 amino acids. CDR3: CAISELRGGSPLHF. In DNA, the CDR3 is TGTGCCATCAGTGAGTTAAGGGGCGGTTCACCCCTCCACTTT.

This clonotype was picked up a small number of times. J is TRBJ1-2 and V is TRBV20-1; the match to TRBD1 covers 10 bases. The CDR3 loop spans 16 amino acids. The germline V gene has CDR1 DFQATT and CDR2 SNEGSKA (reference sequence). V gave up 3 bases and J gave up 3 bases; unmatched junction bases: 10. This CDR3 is CSASVDRGRPDYGYTF. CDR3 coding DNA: TGCAGTGCTAGCGTCGACAGGGGGCGCCCGGACTATGGCTACACCTTC.

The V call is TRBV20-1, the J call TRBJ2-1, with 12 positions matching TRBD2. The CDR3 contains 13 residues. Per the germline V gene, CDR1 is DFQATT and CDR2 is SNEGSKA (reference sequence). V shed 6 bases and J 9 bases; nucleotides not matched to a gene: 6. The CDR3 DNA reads TGCAGTGCCCTACTAGCGGGAGGTGGTGAGCAGTTCTTC. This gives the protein CSALLAGGGEQFF.

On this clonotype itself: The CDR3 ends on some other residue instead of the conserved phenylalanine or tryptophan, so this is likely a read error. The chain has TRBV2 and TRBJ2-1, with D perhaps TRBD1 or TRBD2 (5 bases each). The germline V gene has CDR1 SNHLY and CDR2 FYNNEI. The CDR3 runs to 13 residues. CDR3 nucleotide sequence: TGTGCCATCGTGAGGGGATCCTACAATGGGCAGTTCCTC. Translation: CAIVRGSYNGQFL.

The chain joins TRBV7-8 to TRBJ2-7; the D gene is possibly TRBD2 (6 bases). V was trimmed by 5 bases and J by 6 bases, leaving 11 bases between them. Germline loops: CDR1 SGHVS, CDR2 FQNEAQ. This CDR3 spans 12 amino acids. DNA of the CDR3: TGTGCCAGCAGCGCTCTGGGGGGCGAGCAGTACTTC. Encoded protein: CASSALGGEQYF.

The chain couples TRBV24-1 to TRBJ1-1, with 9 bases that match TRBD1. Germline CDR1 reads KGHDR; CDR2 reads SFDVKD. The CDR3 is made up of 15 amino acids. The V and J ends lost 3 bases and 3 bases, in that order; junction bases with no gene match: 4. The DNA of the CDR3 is TGTGCCACCAGTGATCCCCGGACAGGGGACACTGAAGCTTTCTTT. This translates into CATSDPRTGDTEAFF.

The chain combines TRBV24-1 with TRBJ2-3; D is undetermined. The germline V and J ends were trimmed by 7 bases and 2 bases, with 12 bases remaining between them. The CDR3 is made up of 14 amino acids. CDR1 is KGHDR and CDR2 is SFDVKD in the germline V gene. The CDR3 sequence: CATRSEGPTDTQYF. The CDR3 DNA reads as TGTGCCACCAGATCGGAAGGCCCCACAGATACGCAGTATTTT.

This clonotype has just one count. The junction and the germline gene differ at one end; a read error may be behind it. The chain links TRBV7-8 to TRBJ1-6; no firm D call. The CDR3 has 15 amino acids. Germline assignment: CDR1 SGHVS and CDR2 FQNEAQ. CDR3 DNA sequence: TGTGCCAGCAGCTTAGCGCTAAGCGGGAATTCACCCCACCACTTT. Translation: CASSLALSGNSPHHF. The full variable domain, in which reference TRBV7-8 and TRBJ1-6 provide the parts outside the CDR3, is GAGVSQSPRYKVAKRGQDVALRCDPISGHVSLFWYQQALGQGPEFLTYFQNEAQLDKSGLPSDRFFAERPEGSVSTLKIQRTQQEDSAVYLCASSLALSGNSPHHFGNGTRLTVT.

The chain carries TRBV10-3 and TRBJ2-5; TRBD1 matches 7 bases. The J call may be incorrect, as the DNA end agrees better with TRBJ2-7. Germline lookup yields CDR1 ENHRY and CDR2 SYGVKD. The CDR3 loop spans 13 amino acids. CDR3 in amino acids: CAIRGTESYEQYF. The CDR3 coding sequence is TGTGCCATCAGGGGGACAGAGTCCTACGAGCAGTACTTC.

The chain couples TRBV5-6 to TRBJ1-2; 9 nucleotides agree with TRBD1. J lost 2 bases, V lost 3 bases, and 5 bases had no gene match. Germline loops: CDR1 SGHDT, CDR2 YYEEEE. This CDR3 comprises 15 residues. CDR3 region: CASSSEGQGNYGYTF. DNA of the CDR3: TGTGCCAGCAGCTCGGAAGGACAGGGGAACTATGGCTACACCTTC.

CDR3 DNA sequence: TGTGCCAGCAGTTCTACTAGCGGGGGGGCGTTCGAGCAGTACTTC. It is translated as CASSSTSGGAFEQYF. The V gene is TRBV28, the J gene TRBJ2-7, with 13 bases fitting TRBD2. Germline CDR1 reads MDHEN; CDR2 reads SYDVKM. J was trimmed by 6 bases and V by 4 bases; bases with no gene match: 6. CDR3 length equals 15 residues.

Here the CDR3 reads CSVDGEGNEQFF. CDR3 DNA: TGCAGCGTTGATGGCGAGGGGAATGAGCAGTTCTTC. The chain has TRBV29-1 and TRBJ2-1, with D possibly called TRBD1 or TRBD2 (5 bases each). There are 12 residues in the CDR3. Germline CDR1 is SQVTM and CDR2 is ANQGSEA. The ends were cut back, 3 bases at V and 7 bases at J, with 10 bases in the middle.

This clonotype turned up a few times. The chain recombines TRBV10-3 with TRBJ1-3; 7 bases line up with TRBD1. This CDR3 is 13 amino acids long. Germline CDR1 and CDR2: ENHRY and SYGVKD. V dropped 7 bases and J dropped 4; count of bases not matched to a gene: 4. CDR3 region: CAIKPGGGNTIYF. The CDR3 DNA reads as TGTGCCATCAAGCCAGGGGGAGGAAACACCATATATTTT.

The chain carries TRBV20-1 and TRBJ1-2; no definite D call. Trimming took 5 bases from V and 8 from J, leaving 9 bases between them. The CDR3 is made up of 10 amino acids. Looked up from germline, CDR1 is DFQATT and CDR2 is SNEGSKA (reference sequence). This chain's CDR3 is CSAANEGYTF. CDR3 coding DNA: TGCAGTGCTGCGAACGAGGGCTACACCTTC.

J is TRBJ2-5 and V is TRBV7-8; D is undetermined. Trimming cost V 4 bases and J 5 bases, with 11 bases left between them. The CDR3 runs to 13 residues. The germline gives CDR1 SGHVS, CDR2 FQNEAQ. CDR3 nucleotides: TGTGCCAGCAGCTCAACATACCGGGAGACCCAGTACTTC. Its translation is CASSSTYRETQYF. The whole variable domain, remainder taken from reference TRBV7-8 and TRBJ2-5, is GAGVSQSPRYKVAKRGQDVALRCDPISGHVSLFWYQQALGQGPEFLTYFQNEAQLDKSGLPSDRFFAERPEGSVSTLKIQRTQQEDSAVYLCASSSTYRETQYFGPGTRLLVL.

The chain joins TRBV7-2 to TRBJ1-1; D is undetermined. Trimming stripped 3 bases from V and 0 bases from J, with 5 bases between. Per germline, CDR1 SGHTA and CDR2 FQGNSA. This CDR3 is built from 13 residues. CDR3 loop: CASSFSVNTEAFF. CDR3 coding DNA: TGTGCCAGCAGCTTTTCGGTGAACACTGAAGCTTTCTTT.

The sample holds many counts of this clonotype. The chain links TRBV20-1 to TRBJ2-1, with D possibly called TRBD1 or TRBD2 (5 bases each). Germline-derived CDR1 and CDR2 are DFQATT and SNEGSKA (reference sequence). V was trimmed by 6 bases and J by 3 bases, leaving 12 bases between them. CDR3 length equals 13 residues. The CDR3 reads CSAVRDDYNEQFF. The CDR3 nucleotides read TGCAGTGCCGTCCGGGACGACTACAATGAGCAGTTCTTC.

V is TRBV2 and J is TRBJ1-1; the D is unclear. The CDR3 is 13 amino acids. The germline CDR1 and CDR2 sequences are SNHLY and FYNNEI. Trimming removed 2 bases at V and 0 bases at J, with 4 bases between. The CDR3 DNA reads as TGTGCCAGCAGTGAAAGGCTGAACACTGAAGCTTTCTTT. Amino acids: CASSERLNTEAFF.

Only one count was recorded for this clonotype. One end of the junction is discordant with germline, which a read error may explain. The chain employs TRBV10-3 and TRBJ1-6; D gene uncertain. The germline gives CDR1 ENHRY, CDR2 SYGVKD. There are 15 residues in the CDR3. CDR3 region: CAISDSSSYNLPLHF. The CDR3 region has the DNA TGTGCCATCAGTGACAGTAGCTCCTATAATTTACCCCTCCACTTT.

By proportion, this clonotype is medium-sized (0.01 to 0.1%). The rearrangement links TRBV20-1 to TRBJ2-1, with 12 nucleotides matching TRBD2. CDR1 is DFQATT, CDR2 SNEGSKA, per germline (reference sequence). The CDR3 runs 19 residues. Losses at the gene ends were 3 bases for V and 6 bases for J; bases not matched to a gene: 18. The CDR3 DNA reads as TGCAGTGCTAGGGTCTTCGGCCTAGCGGGGGGGCGATCTATCAATGAGCAGTTCTTC. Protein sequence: CSARVFGLAGGRSINEQFF.

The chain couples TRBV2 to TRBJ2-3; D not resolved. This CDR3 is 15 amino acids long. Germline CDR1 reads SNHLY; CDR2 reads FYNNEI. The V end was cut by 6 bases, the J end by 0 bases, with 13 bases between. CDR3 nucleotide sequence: TGTGCCAGCAGCCCCGCCCCTACTAGCACAGATACGCAGTATTTT. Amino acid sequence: CASSPAPTSTDTQYF.

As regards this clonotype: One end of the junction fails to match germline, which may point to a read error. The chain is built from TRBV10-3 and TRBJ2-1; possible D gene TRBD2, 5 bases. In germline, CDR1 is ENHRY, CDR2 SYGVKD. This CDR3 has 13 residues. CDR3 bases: TGTGCCATCGGAACTAGGGAGTACAATGAGCGGCTCTTC. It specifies CAIGTREYNERLF.

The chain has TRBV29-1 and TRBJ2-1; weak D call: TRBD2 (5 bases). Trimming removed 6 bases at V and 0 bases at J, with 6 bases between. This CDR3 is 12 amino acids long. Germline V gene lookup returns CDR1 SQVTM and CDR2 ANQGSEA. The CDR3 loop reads CSVRDSYNEQFF. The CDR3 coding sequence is TGCAGCGTCCGGGACTCCTACAATGAGCAGTTCTTC.

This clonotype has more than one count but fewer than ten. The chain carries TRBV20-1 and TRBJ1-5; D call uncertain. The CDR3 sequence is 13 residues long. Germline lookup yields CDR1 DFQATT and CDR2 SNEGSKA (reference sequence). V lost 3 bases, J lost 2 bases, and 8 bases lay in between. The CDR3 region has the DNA TGCAGTGCTAGGCAGAGCGGCAATCAGCCCCAGCATTTT. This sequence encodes CSARQSGNQPQHF.